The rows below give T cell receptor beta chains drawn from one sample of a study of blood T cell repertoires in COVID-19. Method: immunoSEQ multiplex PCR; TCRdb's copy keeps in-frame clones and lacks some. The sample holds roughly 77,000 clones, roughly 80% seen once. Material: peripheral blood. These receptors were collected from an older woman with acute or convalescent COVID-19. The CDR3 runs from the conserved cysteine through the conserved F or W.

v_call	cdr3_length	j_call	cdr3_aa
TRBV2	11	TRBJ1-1	CATYAVTEAFF
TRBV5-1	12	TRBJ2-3	CASSLEGDTQYF
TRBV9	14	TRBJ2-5	CASSGGLLQETQYF
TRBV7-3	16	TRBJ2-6	CASSLAGNSGANVLTF
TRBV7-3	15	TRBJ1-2	CASSWTGSDAYGYTF
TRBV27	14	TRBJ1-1	CASRTYQGNTEAFF
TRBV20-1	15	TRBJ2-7	CSASKGGGFVGEQYF
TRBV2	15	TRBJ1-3	CASRLTGNSGNTIYF
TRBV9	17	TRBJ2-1	CASSVDFGTGEDNEQFF
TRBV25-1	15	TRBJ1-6	CASSESGTGSSPLHF
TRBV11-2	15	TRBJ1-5	CASQPGHGSNQPQHF
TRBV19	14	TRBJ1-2	CASTDGTGDYGYTF
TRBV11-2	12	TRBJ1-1	CASSLVSREAFF
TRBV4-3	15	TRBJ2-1	CASSLGRASYNEQFF
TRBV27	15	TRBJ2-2	CAERGGQGNHRGAVF
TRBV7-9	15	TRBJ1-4	CASTQGGRAVEKLFF
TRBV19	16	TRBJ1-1	CASSTSPGQGNTEAFF
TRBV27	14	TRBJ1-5	CASSPAGEGQPQHF
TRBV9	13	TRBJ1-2	CASRWEGSYGYTF
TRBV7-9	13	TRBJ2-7	CASRTGTGYEQYF
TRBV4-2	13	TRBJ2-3	CASSQLERATQYF
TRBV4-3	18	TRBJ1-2	CASSQDLGTGTGRYGYTF
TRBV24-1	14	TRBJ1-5	CATSEAGAVQPQHF
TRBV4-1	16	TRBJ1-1	CASSQATGGMNTEAFF
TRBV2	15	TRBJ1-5	CASSDRIPFGKPQHF
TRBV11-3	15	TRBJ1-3	CASSLGGDSGNTIYF
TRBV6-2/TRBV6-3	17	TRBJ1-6	CASSYPGTGGANSPLHF
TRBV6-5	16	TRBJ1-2	CASSYSRSGQGLGYTF
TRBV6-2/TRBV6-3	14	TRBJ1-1	CASSYSGPGGRAFF
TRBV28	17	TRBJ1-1	CASSLWTGALKNTEAFF
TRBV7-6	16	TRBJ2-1	CASSFWGPGSYNEQFF
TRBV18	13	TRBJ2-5	CASSPRQGETQYF
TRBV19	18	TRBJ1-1	CASSTDSGTGLENTEAFF
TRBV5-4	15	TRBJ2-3	CASSHGGVSTDTQYF
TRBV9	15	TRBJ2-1	CASSAERSSYNEQFF
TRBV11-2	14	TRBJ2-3	CASSIPAGNDKQYF
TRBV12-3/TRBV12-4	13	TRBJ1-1	CASSTGRTTEAFF
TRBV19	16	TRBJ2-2	CASSIQGLSNTGELFF
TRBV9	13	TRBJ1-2	CASSERQNYGYTF
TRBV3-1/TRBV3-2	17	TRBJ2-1	CASSQDRLGSSYNEQFF
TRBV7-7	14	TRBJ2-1	CASSPGTGGNEQFF